This TCR beta chain was profiled in a study of shared clonotypes between healthy human individuals. Broader study findings: Naive subsets tended to show greater estimated richness than memory subsets.

Selected positively for CCR7 and CD45RO-negative, naive CD8 cells excluded terminally differentiated effector memory CD45RA+ cells. The sorted-subset replicate PCRs were given 150 to 250 ng DNA, which is tens of thousands of T cell genomes. Profiled with immunoSEQ multiplex PCR; TCRdb holds only in-frame clones, not every one. Among more than 550,000 clones listed, about 90% were seen once. The CDR3 contains 11 residues. This clone has a single count. Its antigen is still unknown. The TCR sequence derives from a man aged 25-45 years in good health. J is TRBJ2-4 and V is TRBV21-1; the table calls TRBD1, which could not be checked here. TRBV21-1 is tagged as a pseudogene. Sequencing input: naive CD8+ T cells sorted from blood. The chain's CDR3 is CARGFRNIQYF. CDR3 nucleotide sequence: TGTGCCAGGGGCTTCAGAAACATTCAGTACTTC.